The 4 T cell receptor beta chains below all came from one sample that was sequenced in a study of blood T cell repertoires in COVID-19 (dated by TCRdb to about 2020). Receptor amplification or capture employed the immunoSEQ multiplex PCR assay. Entries here come from immuneACCESS through TCRdb and include only in-frame sequences with V and J called. Some clones fail to appear in such tables; in the studies checked, an unresolved V gene covers under half of the shortfall, and the cause of the remainder is unknown. In this sample the table shows 250,000 to 350,000 clones, roughly 80% of which occur a single time. The biggest ten clones account for more than 1.2% of the sample. Input material: peripheral blood. These receptors were collected from a human donor with COVID-19, enrolled during active disease. The donor label of this sample is uncertain.

V and J are TRBV12-3 or TRBV12-4 and TRBJ1-1, with 8 bases lining up with TRBD1. The CDR3 runs 13 residues. V was pared by 5 bases and J by 8 bases, with 7 bases of the junction left unmatched. The CDR3 region is CASSTWTGSEAFF. CDR3 sequence (DNA): TGTGCCAGCAGTACCTGGACAGGGAGCGAAGCTTTCTTT.

The rearrangement links TRBV6-5 to TRBJ1-1; the match to TRBD1 covers 8 bases. CDR3 length equals 14 residues. CDR1 is MNHEY, CDR2 SVGAGI, per germline. The J segment lost 5 bases and the V segment lost 2 bases, leaving 4 bases of the junction unmatched. CDR3 loop: CASSYIGQGTEAFF. DNA for the CDR3: TGTGCCAGCAGTTACATCGGACAGGGTACTGAAGCTTTCTTT.

This clone came up once. The rearrangement links TRBV24-1 to TRBJ2-2; D uncertain. The CDR3 sequence is 14 residues long. Deletions cut 7 bases from V and 0 bases from J, with 8 bases between. Germline V CDR1 and CDR2: KGHDR, SFDVKD. The CDR3 region has the DNA TGTGCCACCAGCAGCAGGACGAACACCGGGGAGCTGTTTTTT. It specifies CATSSRTNTGELFF.

This clone showed up just once. This chain joins TRBV18 and TRBJ2-3, with 10 nucleotides matching TRBD2. The CDR3 spans 16 residues. The germline V gene encodes CDR1 KGHSH and CDR2 LQKENI. The V segment lost 2 bases and the J segment 3 bases; nucleotides outside the gene matches: 5. This chain's CDR3 is CASSPWLAGDTDTQYF. CDR3 nucleotides: TGTGCCAGCTCACCATGGCTAGCGGGAGATACAGATACGCAGTATTTT.